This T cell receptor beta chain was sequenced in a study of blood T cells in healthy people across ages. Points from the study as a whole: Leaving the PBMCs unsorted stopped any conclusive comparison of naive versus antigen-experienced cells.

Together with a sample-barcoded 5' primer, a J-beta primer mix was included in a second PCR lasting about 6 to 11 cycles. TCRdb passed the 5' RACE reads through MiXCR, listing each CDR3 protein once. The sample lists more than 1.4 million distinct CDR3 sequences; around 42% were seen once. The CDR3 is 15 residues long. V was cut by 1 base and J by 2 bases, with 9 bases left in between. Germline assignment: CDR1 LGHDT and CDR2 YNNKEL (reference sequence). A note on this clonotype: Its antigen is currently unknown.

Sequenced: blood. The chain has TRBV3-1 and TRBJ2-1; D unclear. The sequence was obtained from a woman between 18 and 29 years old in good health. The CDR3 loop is CASSQASRAYNEQFF. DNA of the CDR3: TGTGCCAGCAGCCAAGCTAGTAGGGCCTACAATGAGCAGTTCTTC.